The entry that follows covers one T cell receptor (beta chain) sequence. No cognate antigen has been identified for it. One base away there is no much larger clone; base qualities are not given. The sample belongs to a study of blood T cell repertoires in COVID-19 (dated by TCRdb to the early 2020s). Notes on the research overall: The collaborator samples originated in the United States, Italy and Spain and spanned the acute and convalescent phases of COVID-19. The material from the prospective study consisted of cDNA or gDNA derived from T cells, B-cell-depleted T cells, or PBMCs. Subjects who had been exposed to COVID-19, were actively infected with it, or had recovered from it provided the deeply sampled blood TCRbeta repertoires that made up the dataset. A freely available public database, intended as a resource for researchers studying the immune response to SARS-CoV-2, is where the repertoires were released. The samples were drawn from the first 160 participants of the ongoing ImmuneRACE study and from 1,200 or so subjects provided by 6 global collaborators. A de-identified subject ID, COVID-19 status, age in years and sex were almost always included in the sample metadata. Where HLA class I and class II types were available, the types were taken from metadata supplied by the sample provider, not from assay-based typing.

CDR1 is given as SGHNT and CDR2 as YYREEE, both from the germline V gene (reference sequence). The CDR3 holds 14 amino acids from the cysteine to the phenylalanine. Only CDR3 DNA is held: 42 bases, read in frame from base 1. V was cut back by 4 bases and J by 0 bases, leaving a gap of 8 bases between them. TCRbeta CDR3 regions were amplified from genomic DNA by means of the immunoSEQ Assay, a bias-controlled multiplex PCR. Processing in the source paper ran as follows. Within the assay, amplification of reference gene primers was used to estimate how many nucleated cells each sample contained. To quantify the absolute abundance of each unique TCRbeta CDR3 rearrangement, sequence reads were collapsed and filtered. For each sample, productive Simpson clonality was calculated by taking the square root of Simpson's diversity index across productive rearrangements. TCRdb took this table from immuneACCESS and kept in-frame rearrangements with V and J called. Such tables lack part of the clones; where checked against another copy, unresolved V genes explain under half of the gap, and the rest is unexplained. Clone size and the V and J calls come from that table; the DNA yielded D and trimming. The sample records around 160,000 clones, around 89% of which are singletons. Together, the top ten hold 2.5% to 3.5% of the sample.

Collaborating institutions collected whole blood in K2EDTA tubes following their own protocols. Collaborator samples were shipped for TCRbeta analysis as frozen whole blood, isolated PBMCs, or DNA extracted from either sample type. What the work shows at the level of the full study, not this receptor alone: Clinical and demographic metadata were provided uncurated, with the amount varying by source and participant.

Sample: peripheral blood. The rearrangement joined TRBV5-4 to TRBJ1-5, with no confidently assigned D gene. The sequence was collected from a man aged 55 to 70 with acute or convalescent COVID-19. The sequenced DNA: TGTGCCAGCAGCGAACAGAATAGCAATCAGCCCCAGCATTTT. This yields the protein CASSEQNSNQPQHF. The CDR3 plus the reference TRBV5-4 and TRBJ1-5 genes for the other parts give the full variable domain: ETGVTQSPTHLIKTRGQQVTLRCSSQSGHNTVSWYQQALGQGPQFIFQYYREEENGRGNFPPRFSGLQFPNYSSELNVNALELDDSALYLCASSEQNSNQPQHFGDGTRLSIL.